These T cell receptor beta chains were read from a single sample in a study of Ad26.COV2.S vaccination and SARS-CoV-2 variants. Only in-frame clones appear in the TCRdb table, and some are missing; sequencing was by immunoSEQ multiplex PCR. The table shows 430,000 or so clones, with roughly 87% occurring only once. Sequenced material: peripheral blood, taken in a trial of Ad26.COV2.S vaccine versus placebo. These TCRs come from a person aged 18-60 years who received the Ad26.COV2.S COVID-19 vaccine or a placebo. The CDR3 runs from the conserved cysteine through the conserved F or W. A D gene is named only where the DNA matches it firmly. For some rows the clone size is stated as once, few or many, or as a class when expanded; others skip it.

V gene	J gene	CDR3 length	D gene	clone size	CDR3 protein	CDR3 DNA
TRBV7-9	TRBJ2-5	16	TRBD1	NA	CASSPGLGSGGETQYF	TGTGCCAGCAGCCCGGGGCTCGGCTCAGGGGGAGAGACCCAGTACTTC
TRBV18	TRBJ2-3	14	NA	NA	CASTPGPTTDTQYF	TGTGCCAGCACCCCGGGACCTACCACAGATACGCAGTATTTT
TRBV6-4	TRBJ1-6	12	NA	NA	CASSDVSSPLHF	TGTGCCAGCAGTGACGTCTCTTCACCCCTCCACTTT
TRBV14	TRBJ2-5	15	NA	NA	CASSPIGRGLETQYF	TGTGCCAGCAGCCCTATCGGTAGGGGGTTGGAGACCCAGTACTTC
TRBV29-1	TRBJ1-1	11	NA	few	CSARTDTEAFF	TGCAGCGCCCGGACAGACACTGAAGCTTTCTTT
TRBV30	TRBJ1-4	13	NA	NA	CAWSQDLQEKLFF	TGTGCCTGGAGTCAAGACCTTCAGGAAAAACTGTTTTTT
TRBV19	TRBJ1-5	14	NA	NA	CASSVGGFEQPQHF	TGTGCCAGTAGTGTGGGGGGGTTTGAGCAGCCCCAGCATTTT
TRBV2	TRBJ2-5	15	TRBD2	NA	CASTEIAGDQETQYF	TGTGCCAGCACGGAAATAGCGGGGGACCAAGAGACCCAGTACTTC
TRBV7-8	TRBJ2-3	15	TRBD2	NA	CASSLLAGFTDTQYF	TGTGCCAGCAGCTTGTTAGCGGGGTTCACAGATACGCAGTATTTT
TRBV13	TRBJ1-1	14	NA	NA	CASSYQRGRTEAFF	TGTGCCAGCAGCTACCAGAGGGGGAGGACTGAAGCTTTCTTT
TRBV24-1	TRBJ2-1	16	TRBD2	few	CATSDLGVAGENEQFF	TGTGCCACCAGTGATTTAGGGGTAGCGGGGGAGAATGAGCAGTTCTTC
TRBV12-5	TRBJ2-5	16	NA	NA	CASARTGEALRWAQYF	TGTGCTAGTGCCCGAACGGGGGAGGCCCTGCGGTGGGCCCAGTACTTC
TRBV19	TRBJ2-7	13	NA	NA	CASSMRGAYEQYF	TGTGCCAGTAGTATGCGGGGAGCCTACGAGCAGTACTTC
TRBV21-1	TRBJ1-2	15	NA	NA	CASSKAHSGRHGYTF	TGTGCCAGCAGCAAAGCACACTCGGGAAGGCATGGCTACACCTTC
TRBV6-2/TRBV6-3	TRBJ1-2	11	NA	once	CASSPMTGYTF	TGTGCCAGCAGCCCTATGACCGGCTACACCTTC
TRBV5-4	TRBJ1-2	16	NA	NA	CASSTGTPPRLYGYTF	TGTGCCAGCAGCACCGGGACGCCCCCGCGGTTATATGGCTACACCTTC
TRBV11-3	TRBJ2-2	15	NA	NA	CASSFTRANTGELFF	TGTGCCAGCAGCTTTACTCGGGCAAACACCGGGGAGCTGTTTTTT
TRBV19	TRBJ1-5	20	TRBD1	few	CASSIGGTGPLFYSNQPQHF	TGTGCCAGTAGTATAGGGGGGACAGGGCCCCTATTCTATAGCAATCAGCCCCAGCATTTT
TRBV30	TRBJ2-7	13	NA	NA	CAWSVRWETEQYF	TGTGCCTGGAGTGTAAGATGGGAAACCGAGCAGTACTTC
TRBV15	TRBJ1-6	11	NA	few	CATGGNSPLHF	TGTGCCACCGGCGGGAATTCACCCCTCCACTTT
TRBV11-2	TRBJ2-3	14	NA	NA	CASSLRILTDTQYF	TGTGCCAGCAGCTTAAGGATACTCACAGATACGCAGTATTTT
TRBV7-9	TRBJ1-2	14	NA	NA	CASSLPDSIYGYTF	TGTGCCAGCAGCTTGCCAGACAGTATCTATGGCTACACCTTC
TRBV7-6	TRBJ1-2	15	TRBD1	NA	CASSLAGTGGVGYTF	TGTGCCAGCAGCTTAGCAGGGACAGGGGGGGTTGGCTACACCTTC
TRBV9	TRBJ1-4	17	NA	once	CASSPTGGREDHEKLFF	TGTGCCAGCAGCCCCACGGGGGGGCGGGAGGACCATGAAAAACTGTTTTTT
TRBV7-2	TRBJ2-3	17	NA	NA	CASSNKPPRLSTDTQYF	TGTGCCAGCAGCAACAAGCCCCCTAGGCTTAGCACAGATACGCAGTATTTT
TRBV27	TRBJ1-3	15	TRBD1	NA	CASSFSGTGELPKYF	TGTGCCAGCAGTTTCTCCGGGACAGGGGAGCTCCCTAAATATTTT
TRBV28	TRBJ1-5	15	NA	NA	CASWVPGNGNQPQHF	TGTGCCAGCTGGGTCCCGGGGAACGGCAATCAGCCCCAGCATTTT
TRBV21-1	TRBJ2-7	12	NA	once	CASSPPFYEQYF	TGTGCCAGCAGCCCCCCCTTCTACGAGCAGTACTTC
TRBV28	TRBJ1-5	14	NA	once	CASSFGGSNQPQHF	TGTGCCAGCAGTTTTGGGGGTAGCAATCAGCCCCAGCATTTT
TRBV9	TRBJ2-7	14	NA	NA	CASSVASGFDEQYF	TGTGCCAGCAGCGTAGCCTCAGGGTTCGACGAGCAGTACTTC
TRBV14	TRBJ2-1	13	NA	NA	CASSPLVSGEQFF	TGTGCCAGCAGCCCTTTAGTCTCCGGTGAGCAGTTCTTC
TRBV28	TRBJ1-5	16	NA	once	CASSRRAFISNQPQHF	TGTGCCAGCAGTAGGAGGGCATTTATTAGCAATCAGCCCCAGCATTTT
TRBV10-3	TRBJ2-5	17	TRBD1	NA	CAISESIGQGERETQYF	TGTGCCATCAGTGAGTCGATCGGACAGGGAGAGAGGGAGACCCAGTACTTC
TRBV10-3	TRBJ2-7	17	NA	NA	CAISEGGFIAASYEQYF	TGTGCCATCAGTGAGGGGGGGTTTATAGCGGCTTCCTACGAGCAGTACTTC
TRBV9	TRBJ2-3	16	TRBD2	NA	CASSGTRGGSTDTQYF	TGTGCCAGCAGCGGCACGAGGGGAGGGAGCACAGATACGCAGTATTTT
TRBV28	TRBJ2-5	13	NA	NA	CASFDRHSGTQYF	TGTGCCAGCTTTGACCGCCACAGCGGGACCCAGTACTTC
TRBV27	TRBJ2-1	16	NA	NA	CASSLSDPFRAGEQFF	TGTGCCAGCAGTTTATCGGATCCTTTCAGGGCGGGTGAGCAGTTCTTC
TRBV29-1	TRBJ2-1	13	NA	NA	CSADPTGIHEQFF	TGCAGCGCAGACCCCACAGGGATCCATGAGCAGTTCTTC
TRBV7-3	TRBJ2-5	14	TRBD1	NA	CASSRTGRGETQYF	TGTGCCAGCAGCCGGACAGGGCGGGGAGAGACCCAGTACTTC
TRBV19	TRBJ2-3	14	NA	NA	CASSIDWGTDTQYF	TGTGCCAGTAGTATAGACTGGGGCACAGATACGCAGTATTTT
TRBV7-9	TRBJ1-1	15	TRBD1	NA	CASSDRQGWDTEAFF	TGTGCCAGCAGCGACCGACAGGGATGGGACACTGAAGCTTTCTTT
TRBV4-3	TRBJ1-2	14	TRBD1	NA	CASRAGQGSYGYTF	TGCGCCTCCAGGGCGGGACAGGGGTCCTATGGCTACACCTTC
TRBV7-2	TRBJ1-5	13	NA	NA	CASSSNSNQPQHF	TGTGCCAGCAGCTCAAATAGCAATCAGCCCCAGCATTTT
TRBV9	TRBJ1-1	12	NA	NA	CASSAGGTEAFF	TGTGCCAGCAGCGCGGGAGGCACTGAAGCTTTCTTT
TRBV9	TRBJ2-3	15	NA	NA	CASSVGLGSVDTQYF	TGTGCCAGCAGCGTAGGACTAGGATCGGTGGATACGCAGTATTTT
TRBV18	TRBJ1-1	16	TRBD1	NA	CASSPTGGWSDTEAFF	TGTGCCAGCTCACCAACAGGGGGCTGGTCGGACACTGAAGCTTTCTTT
TRBV9	TRBJ2-3	12	NA	NA	CASSTVSDTQYF	TGTGCCAGCAGCACAGTTTCAGATACGCAGTATTTT